The sample holds a few counts of the clone carrying this T cell receptor beta chain. The antigen is not known. These data belong to a study of T cells after yellow fever vaccination. Study-wide points: Subsequent booster samples again held most clones from primary vaccination (around 96% CD4, 85% to 90% CD8). Secondary responses were weaker yet peaked faster, day 5 versus 15.

TCRdb ran MiXCR on the 5' RACE reads and lists one entry per CDR3 protein. Among about 58,000 distinct CDR3 sequences, approximately 7% were seen once, and the ten largest hold roughly two fifths. Trimming removed 3 bases at V and 4 bases at J, with 12 bases between. Germline CDR1 is ENHRY and CDR2 is SYGVKD. This CDR3 is 14 amino acids long. Sample: CD8+ T cells sorted from PBMCs, taken on the day of the first yellow fever vaccination. The V call is TRBV10-3, the J call TRBJ1-1, with D possibly matching TRBD1 (5 bases). This TCR was sampled from a man aged 18 to 30 who received the YFV17D yellow fever vaccine. The CDR3 here is CAISDIRGFTEAFF. The DNA for the CDR3 is TGTGCCATCAGTGACATTAGGGGTTTCACTGAAGCTTTCTTT.